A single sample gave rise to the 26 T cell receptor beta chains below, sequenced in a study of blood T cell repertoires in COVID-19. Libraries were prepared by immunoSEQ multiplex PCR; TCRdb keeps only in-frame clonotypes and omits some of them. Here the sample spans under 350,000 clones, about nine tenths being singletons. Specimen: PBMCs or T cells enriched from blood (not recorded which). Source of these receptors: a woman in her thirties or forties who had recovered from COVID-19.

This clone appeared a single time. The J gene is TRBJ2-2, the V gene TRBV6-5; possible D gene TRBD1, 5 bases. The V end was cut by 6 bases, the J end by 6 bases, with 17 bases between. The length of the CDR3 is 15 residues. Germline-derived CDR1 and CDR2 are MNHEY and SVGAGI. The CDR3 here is CASRALMGQSGELFF. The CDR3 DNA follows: TGTGCCAGCAGGGCCTTAATGGGGCAGTCCGGGGAGCTGTTTTTT.

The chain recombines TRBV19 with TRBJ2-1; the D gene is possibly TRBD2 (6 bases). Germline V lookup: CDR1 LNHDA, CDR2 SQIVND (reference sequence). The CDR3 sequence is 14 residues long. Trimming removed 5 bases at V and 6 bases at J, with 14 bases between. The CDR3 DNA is TGTGCCAGTAGTTGGGGACTGCAGGGCAATGAGCAGTTCTTC. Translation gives CASSWGLQGNEQFF.

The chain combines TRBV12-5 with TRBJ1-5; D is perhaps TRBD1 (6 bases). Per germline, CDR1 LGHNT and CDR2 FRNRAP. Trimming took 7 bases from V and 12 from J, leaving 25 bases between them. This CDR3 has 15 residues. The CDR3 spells CASAPSGGQGLRQHF. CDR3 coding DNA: TGTGCTAGTGCCCCTTCGGGGGGGCAGGGGCTACGCCAGCATTTT.

CDR3 loop: CASSVTRGGQGNGYTF. The CDR3 DNA is TGTGCCAGCAGTGTTACCAGGGGGGGACAGGGTAATGGCTACACCTTC. The V call is TRBV6-1, the J call TRBJ1-2; 9 bases match TRBD1. V shed 4 bases and J 6 bases; nucleotides not matched to a gene: 12. The germline CDR1 and CDR2 sequences are MNHNS and SASEGT. The CDR3 has 16 amino acids.

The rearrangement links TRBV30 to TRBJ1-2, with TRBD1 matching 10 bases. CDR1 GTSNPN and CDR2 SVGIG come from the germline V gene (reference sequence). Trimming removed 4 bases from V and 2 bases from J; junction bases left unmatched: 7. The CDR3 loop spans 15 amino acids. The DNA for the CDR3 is TGTGCCTGGATGGGACAGGGGACCACCAACTATGGCTACACCTTC. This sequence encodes CAWMGQGTTNYGYTF.

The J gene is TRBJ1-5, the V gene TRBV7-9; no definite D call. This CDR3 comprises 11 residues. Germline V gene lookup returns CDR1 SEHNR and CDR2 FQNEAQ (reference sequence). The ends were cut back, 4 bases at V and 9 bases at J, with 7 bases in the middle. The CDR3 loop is CASSSPGPQHF. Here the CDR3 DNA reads TGTGCCAGCAGCTCCCCGGGGCCCCAGCATTTT.

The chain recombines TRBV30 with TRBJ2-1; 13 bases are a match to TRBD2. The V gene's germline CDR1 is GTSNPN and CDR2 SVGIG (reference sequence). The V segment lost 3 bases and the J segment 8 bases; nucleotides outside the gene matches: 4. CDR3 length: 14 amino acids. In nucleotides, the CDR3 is TGTGCCTGGAGCCGGACTAGCGGGAGCGATGAGCAGTTCTTC. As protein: CAWSRTSGSDEQFF. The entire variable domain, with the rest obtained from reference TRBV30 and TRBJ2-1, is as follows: SQTIHQWPATLVQPVGSPLSLECTVEGTSNPNLYWYRQAAGRGLQLLFYSVGIGQISSEVPQNLSASRPQDRQFILSSKKLLLSDSGFYLCAWSRTSGSDEQFFGPGTRLTVL.

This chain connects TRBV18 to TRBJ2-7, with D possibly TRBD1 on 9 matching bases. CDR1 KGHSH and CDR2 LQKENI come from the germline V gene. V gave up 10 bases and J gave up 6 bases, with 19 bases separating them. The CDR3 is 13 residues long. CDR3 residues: CATGGDRVSEQYF. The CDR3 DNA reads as TGTGCCACCGGGGGGGACAGGGTCTCCGAGCAGTACTTC.

CDR3 DNA: TGTGCCAGCAGCTTAGTAGGACAAGTCAATCAGCCCCAGCATTTT. Translated: CASSLVGQVNQPQHF. This sequence joins TRBV11-2 and TRBJ1-5; D perhaps matches TRBD1 (5 bases). The ends were cut back, 1 base at V and 3 bases at J, with 10 bases in the middle. The CDR3 covers 15 residues. Germline loops: CDR1 SGHAT, CDR2 FQNNGV.

The CDR3 here is CASSLYGSDEKLFF. The CDR3 bases are TGCGCCAGCAGCTTGTACGGGAGTGATGAAAAACTGTTTTTT. The chain links TRBV5-1 to TRBJ1-4, with no clear D. V was trimmed by 1 base and J by 6 bases, leaving 10 bases between them. Germline CDR1 is SGHRS and CDR2 is YFSETQ. The CDR3 is made up of 14 amino acids. The entire variable domain, with the rest obtained from reference TRBV5-1 and TRBJ1-4, is as follows: KAGVTQTPRYLIKTRGQQVTLSCSPISGHRSVSWYQQTPGQGLQFLFEYFSETQRNKGNFPGRFSGRQFSNSRSEMNVSTLELGDSALYLCASSLYGSDEKLFFGSGTQLSVL.

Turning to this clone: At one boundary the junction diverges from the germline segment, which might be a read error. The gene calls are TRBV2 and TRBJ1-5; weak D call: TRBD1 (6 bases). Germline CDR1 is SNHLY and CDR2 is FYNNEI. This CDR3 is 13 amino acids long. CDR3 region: CASTEQGYQPQHF. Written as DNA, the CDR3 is TGTGCCAGCACTGAACAGGGATATCAGCCCCAGCATTTT.

The CDR3 bases are TGTGCCAGCAGTCAAGGAGTTTGGACTCTGAACACTGAAGCTTTCTTT. This translates into CASSQGVWTLNTEAFF. The chain carries TRBV6-1 and TRBJ1-1; D is unresolved. Germline V CDR1 and CDR2: MNHNS, SASEGT. Trimming removed 5 bases from V and 0 bases from J, with 16 bases in between. The CDR3 runs 16 residues.

The CDR3 DNA follows: TGTGCCTGGAGTGTCGTTGCGGATGAGCAGTTCTTC. Its protein is CAWSVVADEQFF. The chain employs TRBV30 and TRBJ2-1; D ambiguous. Trimming removed 0 bases from V and 8 bases from J, with 8 bases in between. CDR3 length: 12 residues. From germline, CDR1 is GTSNPN and CDR2 SVGIG (reference sequence).

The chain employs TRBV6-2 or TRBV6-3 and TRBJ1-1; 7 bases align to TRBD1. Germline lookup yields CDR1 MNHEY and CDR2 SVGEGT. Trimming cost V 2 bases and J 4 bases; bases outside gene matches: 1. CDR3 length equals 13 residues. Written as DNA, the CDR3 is TGTGCCAGCAGTTACCGGGACAGCACTGAAGCTTTCTTT. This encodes CASSYRDSTEAFF.

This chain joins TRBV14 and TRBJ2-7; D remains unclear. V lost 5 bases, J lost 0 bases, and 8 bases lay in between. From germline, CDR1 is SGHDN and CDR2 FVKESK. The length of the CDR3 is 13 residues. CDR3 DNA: TGTGCCAGCAGCGCACTCAACTCCTACGAGCAGTACTTC. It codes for CASSALNSYEQYF.

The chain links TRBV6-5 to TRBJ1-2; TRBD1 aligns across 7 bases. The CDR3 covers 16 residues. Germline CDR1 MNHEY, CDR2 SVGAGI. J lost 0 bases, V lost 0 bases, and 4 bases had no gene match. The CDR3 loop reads CASSYSSRGTNYGYTF. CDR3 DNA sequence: TGTGCCAGCAGTTACTCGAGCAGGGGGACTAACTATGGCTACACCTTC.

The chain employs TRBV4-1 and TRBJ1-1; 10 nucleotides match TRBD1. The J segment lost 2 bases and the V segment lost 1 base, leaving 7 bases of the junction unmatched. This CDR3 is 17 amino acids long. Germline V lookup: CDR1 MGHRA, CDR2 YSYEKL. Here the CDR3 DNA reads TGCGCCAGCAGCCAAGTGCCCCGGACAGGGGGAAACACTGAAGCTTTCTTT. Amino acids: CASSQVPRTGGNTEAFF.

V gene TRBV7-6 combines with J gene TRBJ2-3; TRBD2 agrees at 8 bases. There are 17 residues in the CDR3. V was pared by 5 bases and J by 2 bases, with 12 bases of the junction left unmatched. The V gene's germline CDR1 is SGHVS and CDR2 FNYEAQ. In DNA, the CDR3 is TGTGCCAGCAGCACACGGGGGGGTAGCGGGGACACAGATACGCAGTATTTT. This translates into CASSTRGGSGDTDTQYF.

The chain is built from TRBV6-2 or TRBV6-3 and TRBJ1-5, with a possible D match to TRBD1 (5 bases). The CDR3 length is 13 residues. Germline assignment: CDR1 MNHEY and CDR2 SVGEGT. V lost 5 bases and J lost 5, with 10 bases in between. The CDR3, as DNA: TGTGCCAGCAGTCCCCCAGGGTATCAGCCCCAGCATTTT. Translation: CASSPPGYQPQHF.

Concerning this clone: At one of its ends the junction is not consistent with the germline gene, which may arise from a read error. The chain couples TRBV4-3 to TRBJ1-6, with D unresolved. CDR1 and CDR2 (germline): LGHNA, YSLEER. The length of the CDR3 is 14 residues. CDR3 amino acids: CASSQVAYISPLHF. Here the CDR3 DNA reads TGCGCCAGCAGCCAAGTAGCCTATATTTCACCCCTCCACTTT.

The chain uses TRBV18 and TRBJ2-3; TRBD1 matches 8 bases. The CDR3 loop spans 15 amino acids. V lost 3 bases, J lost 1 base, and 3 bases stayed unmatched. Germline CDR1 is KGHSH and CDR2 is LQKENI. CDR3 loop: CASSPGTGRTDTQYF. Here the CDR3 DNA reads TGTGCCAGCTCACCCGGGACAGGTCGCACAGATACGCAGTATTTT. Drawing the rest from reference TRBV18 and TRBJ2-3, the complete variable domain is NAGVMQNPRHLVRRRGQEARLRCSPMKGHSHVYWYRQLPEEGLKFMVYLQKENIIDESGMPKERFSAEFPKEGPSILRIQQVVRGDSAAYFCASSPGTGRTDTQYFGPGTRLTVL.

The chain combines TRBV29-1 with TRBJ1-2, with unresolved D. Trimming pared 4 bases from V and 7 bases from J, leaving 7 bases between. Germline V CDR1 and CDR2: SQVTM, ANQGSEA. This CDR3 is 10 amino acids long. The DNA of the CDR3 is TGCAGCGTTGTGGAGACTGGCTACACCTTC. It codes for CSVVETGYTF.

This chain's CDR3 is CASSVDGQGGQPQHF. The DNA for the CDR3 is TGTGCCAGCAGCGTAGATGGTCAGGGTGGTCAGCCCCAGCATTTT. The V call is TRBV9, the J call TRBJ1-5, with D perhaps TRBD1 (5 bases). V was clipped by 0 bases and J by 6 bases, with 13 bases between them. Per the germline V gene, CDR1 is SGDLS and CDR2 is YYNGEE. The CDR3 totals 15 residues.

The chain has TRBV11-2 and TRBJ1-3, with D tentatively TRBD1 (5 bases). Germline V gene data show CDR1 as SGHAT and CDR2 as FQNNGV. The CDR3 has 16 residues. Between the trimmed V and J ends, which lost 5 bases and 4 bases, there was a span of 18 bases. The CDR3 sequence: CASSPAGGVGGNTIYF. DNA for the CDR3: TGTGCCAGCAGCCCGGCGGGGGGAGTCGGAGGAAACACCATATATTTT.

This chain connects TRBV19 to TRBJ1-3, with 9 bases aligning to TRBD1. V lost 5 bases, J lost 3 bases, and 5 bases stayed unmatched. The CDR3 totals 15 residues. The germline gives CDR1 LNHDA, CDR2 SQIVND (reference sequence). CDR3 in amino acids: CASSGYRGHGNTIYF. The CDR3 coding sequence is TGTGCCAGTAGTGGATACAGGGGGCATGGAAACACCATATATTTT.

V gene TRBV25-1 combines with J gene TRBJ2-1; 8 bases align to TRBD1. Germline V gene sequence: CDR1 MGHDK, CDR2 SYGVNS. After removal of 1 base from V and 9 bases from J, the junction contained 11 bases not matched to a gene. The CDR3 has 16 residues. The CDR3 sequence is CASSESPRTGQGEQFF. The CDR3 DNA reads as TGTGCCAGCAGTGAATCTCCCAGGACAGGGCAGGGTGAGCAGTTCTTC.